This T cell receptor beta chain is from a study of blood T cells in healthy people across ages (dated by TCRdb to between 2015 and 2016). For the study in its entirety: In model experiments, roughly one uniquely barcoded TCR beta cDNA molecule per two T cells was captured by template switching. The donors were split into four age groups: young (average about 15 years), middle-aged (about 40), aged (roughly 65) and long-lived (more than 80). For two donors (one aged 18 to 30 and one aged 80 or older), the study analyzed two additional independent replicas of 1 million unique cDNA reads from the same blood draw. Using deep sequencing normalized with unique cDNA molecular identifiers, the study measured how TCR beta repertoire diversity changes with age. Results the study describes overall, beyond this receptor: Since profiling was done on bulk unsorted PBMCs, naive and antigen-experienced compartments could not be conclusively compared. As age increased, observed TCR beta diversity per million T cells dropped in a roughly linear way, and a significant reduction was already evident by age roughly 40. Because donor CMV infection status was unknown, age-related changes in expanded clonotypes were potentially confounded. There was a strong correlation between observed TCR beta diversity and the percentage of naive T cells measured by flow cytometry. Total diversity estimates from one million sequenced T cells were considered lower bounds and underestimates. Compared with the aged group, the long-lived group had more naive CD4+ T cells, fewer expanded clones and increased TCR diversity, a pattern suggesting age selection.

Libraries were constructed by 5' RACE. TCRdb records Illumina HiSeq 2500 as the sequencer. A second PCR of about 6 to 11 cycles was performed with a sample-barcoded 5' primer and a J-beta primer mix. A unique molecular identifier was introduced onto each TCR beta cDNA molecule by a template-switch 5' adaptor carrying 12 random nucleotides. At least 2.5 million CDR3-containing paired-end reads were obtained from each sample. First-strand cDNA synthesis was performed from all RNA using the Mint cDNA synthesis kit, with priming by a TRBC-specific oligonucleotide. All cDNA was treated with uracil-DNA glycosylase and then went through a first 18-cycle PCR with the universal primers M1SS and BC2_uni_R. From the authors' description of their analysis: Normalization of each sample was performed by random selection of 1 million high-quality reads, each carrying a distinct molecular identifier. Reads sharing molecular identifiers were discarded rather than binned into consensus sequences. MiTCR, with a Q25 quality threshold and the strictest error-elimination algorithm, was used for CDR3 identification, clonotype clustering and error correction. A nonparametric unseen species model with Euler transformation was used to estimate lower-bound total TCR beta diversity. The raw public reads went through TCRdb reprocessing: fastp at Q25, MiXCR clone calling, in-frame beta chains kept. Under each unique CDR3 protein, matching rows form one entry showing the most common genes and DNA. TCRdb, rather than the study authors, made the V and J calls. This sample comprises about 800,000 distinct CDR3 sequences, approximately 25% of them detected only once. The biggest ten clones account for approximately 4% of the sample.

As concerns this clonotype: Which antigen it targets is not known. Per-base qualities were not stored, and no clone one base away is much larger.

The donors were roughly 40 Caucasian individuals from Russia, aged about 6 to 95 years, who were systemically healthy. Each donor gave about 9.2 milliliters of peripheral blood, drawn into EDTA-treated Vacutainer tubes. Ficoll-Paque density-gradient centrifugation was used to isolate PBMCs, with at least 6.5 million per sample. Total RNA was extracted from PBMCs with Trizol reagent, with at least 6 micrograms obtained per sample. The percentages of naive CD45RAhigh/CD27high T cells were determined by flow cytometry on a PBMC aliquot from every donor. A distance of 15 bases separates the germline ends of V and J, which lose 7 bases and 3 bases respectively. Reading from cysteine to phenylalanine, the CDR3 counts 14 amino acids. Only CDR3 DNA remains: 42 bases, in frame from the first base. Looking up the germline V gene yields CDR1 MNHEY and CDR2 SVGEGT. This sample also appeared in a second study, on T cells of mothers and their children. From that second study: Donors were nine systemically healthy Caucasian individuals: three mothers and their six children. cDNA synthesis consumed the entire amount of extracted RNA, loaded at about 1.6 ug RNA in each 15 ul reaction. In the second PCR, the M1S primer added sample barcodes and 2-4 random nucleotides. Over 9.5 million TCR beta CDR3 reads were obtained for each mother, and approximately 3 million reads were obtained for each child. TCR recombination output is similarly shaped by thymic selection in related and unrelated pairs, with a minor effect exerted by inherited differences. Normalized repertoire overlap was always slightly but never significantly higher in related than unrelated mother-child pairs. No persistent microchimeric T cell clones were found, with a detection sensitivity of approximately 100 clones per million clonotypes. To look for features that set related mother-child pairs apart from unrelated individuals, the researchers ran deep NGS to compare the TCR beta repertoires of mothers and children. On average, the children were about 12 +/- 4 years old, while the mothers were approximately 41 +/- 4 years old. After adapter ligation was performed with NEBNext reagents, the libraries were sequenced on an Illumina HiSeq 2000 with 100+100 nt paired-end reads. To prevent cross-contamination, the mother and child libraries were prepared one month apart and sequenced in separate runs. Each donor had between about 450,000 and 2,100,000 distinct TCR beta clonotypes identified. Naive TCR beta clonotypes were estimated from low-frequency clonotypes matched to each donor's FACS-determined naive share, without sorting.

The rearrangement combines TRBV6-2 or TRBV6-3 with TRBJ2-5, and the D gene may be TRBD2, 6 bases matching. This sequence was found in a boy younger than 18 in good health. Sequences were obtained from blood. The sequence in DNA is TGTGCCAGCATGGGGGTGGCTAGCGAAGAGACCCAGTACTTC. Its amino acids are CASMGVASEETQYF.